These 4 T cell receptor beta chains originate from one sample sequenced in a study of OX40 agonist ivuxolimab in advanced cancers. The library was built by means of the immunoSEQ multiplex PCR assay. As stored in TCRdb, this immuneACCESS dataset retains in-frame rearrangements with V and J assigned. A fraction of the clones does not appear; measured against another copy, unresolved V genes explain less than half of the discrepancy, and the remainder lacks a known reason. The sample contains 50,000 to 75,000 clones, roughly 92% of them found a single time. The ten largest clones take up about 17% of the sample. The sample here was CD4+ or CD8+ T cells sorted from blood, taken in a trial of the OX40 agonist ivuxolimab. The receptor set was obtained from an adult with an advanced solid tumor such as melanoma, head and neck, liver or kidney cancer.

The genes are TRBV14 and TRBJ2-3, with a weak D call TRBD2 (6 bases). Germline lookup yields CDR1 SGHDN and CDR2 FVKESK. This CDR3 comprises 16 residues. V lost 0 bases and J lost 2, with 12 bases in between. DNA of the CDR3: TGTGCCAGCAGCCAAGACCGCGGGGTATTCACAGATACGCAGTATTTT. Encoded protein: CASSQDRGVFTDTQYF.

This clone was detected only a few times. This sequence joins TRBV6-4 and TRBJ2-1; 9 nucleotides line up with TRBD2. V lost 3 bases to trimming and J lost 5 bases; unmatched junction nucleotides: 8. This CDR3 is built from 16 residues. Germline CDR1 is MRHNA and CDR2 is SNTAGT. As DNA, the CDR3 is TGTGCCAGCAGTGAATTCGCTGGCGGGGGGGACAATGAGCAGTTCTTC. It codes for CASSEFAGGGDNEQFF.

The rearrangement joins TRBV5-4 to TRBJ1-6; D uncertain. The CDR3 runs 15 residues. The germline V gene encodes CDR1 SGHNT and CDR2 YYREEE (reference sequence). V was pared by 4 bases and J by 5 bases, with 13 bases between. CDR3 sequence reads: CASSPHPGDNSPLHF. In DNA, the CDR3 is TGTGCCAGCAGCCCCCACCCCGGGGATAATTCACCCCTCCACTTT.

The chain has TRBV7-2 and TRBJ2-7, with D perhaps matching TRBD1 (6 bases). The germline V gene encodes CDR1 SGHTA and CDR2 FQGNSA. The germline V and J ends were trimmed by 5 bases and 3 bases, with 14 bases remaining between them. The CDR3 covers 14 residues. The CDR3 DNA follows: TGTGCCAGCAGCCTCTTCCGGGACAACTACGAGCAGTACTTC. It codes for CASSLFRDNYEQYF.